The 18 T cell receptor beta chains reported below all come from one sample, sequenced in a study of long-term antiretroviral therapy in people with HIV (dated by TCRdb to between 2022 and 2023). The immunoSEQ hsTCRB v3.0 assay was used at survey level resolution to sequence the TRB variable region. TCRdb mirrors the immuneACCESS table, restricted to in-frame sequences. Some clones are absent from its copies; in checked studies, under half trace to an unresolved V gene, and the reason for the others is unknown. This sample has 23,000 or so clones in its table, and roughly four fifths of those were observed once. Around 5% of the sample is taken by the ten largest. The sequenced sample was unsorted PBMCs, obtained 0.3 years after starting antiretroviral therapy. These TCRs come from a man in his fifties with HIV.

Here the CDR3 DNA reads TGTGCCAGCAGGCCCGGGGGGAGGGCCGGGGAGCTGTTTTTT. It is translated as CASRPGGRAGELFF. The chain has TRBV7-8 and TRBJ2-2; 7 bases align to TRBD2. The length of the CDR3 is 14 residues. The J segment lost 6 bases and the V segment lost 6 bases, leaving 7 bases of the junction unmatched. Germline CDR1 and CDR2: SGHVS and FQNEAQ.

This clone was counted a single time. The chain couples TRBV30 to TRBJ2-7, with TRBD2 matching 10 bases. Germline V gene sequence: CDR1 GTSNPN, CDR2 SVGIG (reference sequence). With V trimmed by 0 bases and J by 4 bases, 9 bases remained unmatched. The CDR3 covers 16 residues. The CDR3 here is CAWSVIWLAGEYEQYF. The CDR3 nucleotides are TGTGCCTGGAGTGTAATCTGGCTAGCGGGAGAGTACGAGCAGTACTTC.

This clone was counted between two and nine times. The CDR3 DNA reads as TGTGCCAGCAGTGCGACAGGGGAAGATCAGCCCCAGCATTTT. It encodes CASSATGEDQPQHF. J is TRBJ1-5 and V is TRBV6-4; 8 bases align to TRBD1. Germline CDR1 reads MRHNA; CDR2 reads SNTAGT. The CDR3 length is 14 residues. The ends lost 4 bases at V and 5 bases at J; junction bases unmatched: 4.

Details on this clone: At one boundary the junction diverges from the germline segment, which might be a read error. The gene calls are TRBV18 and TRBJ2-1, with 10 bases that match TRBD2. CDR3 length: 17 residues. Looked up from germline, CDR1 is KGHSH and CDR2 is LQKENI. The CDR3 loop reads CASSPPHSGRSYNEQFF. The CDR3 DNA sequence: TGTGCCAGCTCCCCACCCCATAGCGGGAGGTCCTACAATGAGCAGTTCTTC. Full variable domain (outside the CDR3, taken from reference TRBV18 and TRBJ2-1): NAGVMQNPRHLVRRRGQEARLRCSPMKGHSHVYWYRQLPEEGLKFMVYLQKENIIDESGMPKERFSAEFPKEGPSILRIQQVVRGDSAAYFCASSPPHSGRSYNEQFFGPGTRLTVL.

In its sample, this clone was seen a few times. This sequence joins TRBV2 and TRBJ2-7; D might be TRBD2 (5 bases). The CDR3 length is 11 residues. Germline CDR1 reads SNHLY; CDR2 reads FYNNEI. V was clipped by 8 bases and J by 4 bases, with 9 bases between them. This CDR3 is CASGRGYEQYF. Written as DNA, the CDR3 is TGTGCCAGCGGGCGAGGGTACGAGCAGTACTTC.

The chain joins TRBV5-5 to TRBJ2-3; 12 positions match TRBD2. The CDR3 is made up of 17 amino acids. Germline V lookup: CDR1 SGHKS, CDR2 YYEKEE (reference sequence). After removal of 4 bases from V and 2 bases from J, the junction contained 8 bases not matched to a gene. The CDR3 DNA is TGTGCCAGCAGCGTGCACCGGACTAGCGGGGACACAGATACGCAGTATTTT. Protein: CASSVHRTSGDTDTQYF.

The chain joins TRBV6-5 to TRBJ1-3; TRBD1 matches 7 bases. The CDR3 has 14 residues. Per the germline V gene, CDR1 is MNHEY and CDR2 is SVGAGI. V lost 7 bases, J lost 1 base, and 4 bases stayed unmatched. The CDR3 spells CASIPTGSGNTIYF. CDR3 DNA: TGTGCCAGCATCCCGACAGGGTCTGGAAACACCATATATTTT.

The chain carries TRBV14 and TRBJ2-3; 7 bases map to TRBD1. This CDR3 has 14 residues. Germline V lookup: CDR1 SGHDN, CDR2 FVKESK. The trim removed 9 bases at V and 5 bases at J, leaving 11 bases unmatched. The CDR3 DNA follows: TGTGCCAGTACCCCTCAGGGGGACGGAGATACGCAGTATTTT. It translates to CASTPQGDGDTQYF.

The rearrangement joins TRBV7-2 to TRBJ2-3, with 8 bases identical to TRBD2. The CDR3 is 16 residues long. Per the germline V gene, CDR1 is SGHTA and CDR2 is FQGNSA. J was trimmed by 4 bases and V by 3 bases; bases with no gene match: 9. In DNA, the CDR3 is TGTGCCAGCAGCTTCGGCCCACGGGAGGGCTCAGATACGCAGTATTTT. It translates to CASSFGPREGSDTQYF.

This clone was recorded only once. V usage is TRBV9 and J usage is TRBJ1-4; 8 nucleotides match TRBD1. CDR1 is SGDLS, CDR2 YYNGEE, per germline. The CDR3 loop spans 15 amino acids. V was clipped by 4 bases and J by 8 bases; unmatched bases: 10. CDR3 DNA sequence: TGTGCCAGCAGCACAAGGACAGGGAAGAGGGAAAAACTGTTTTTT. Protein product: CASSTRTGKREKLFF.

This chain links TRBV15 with TRBJ1-5; tentative D call: TRBD1 (6 bases). Trimming took off 0 bases at V and 1 base at J, with 10 bases between the two ends. This CDR3 contains 16 residues. Looked up from germline, CDR1 is LNHNV and CDR2 is YYDKDF (reference sequence). CDR3 loop: CATSRDQGLSNQPQHF. The CDR3 DNA is TGTGCCACCAGCAGAGACCAGGGGTTAAGCAATCAGCCCCAGCATTTT.

This clone was seen only once. As DNA, the CDR3 is TGTGCCAGCAGCTACTTTTTGGGGGGGACCTACAATGAGCAGTTCTTC. The encoded protein is CASSYFLGGTYNEQFF. The rearrangement links TRBV7-9 to TRBJ2-1, with 7 bases fitting TRBD2. Trimming removed 4 bases from V and 2 bases from J; junction bases left unmatched: 8. This CDR3 comprises 16 residues. Germline V gene sequence: CDR1 SEHNR, CDR2 FQNEAQ (reference sequence).

The chain uses TRBV5-1 and TRBJ1-2; TRBD1 matches at 12 bases. CDR1 SGHRS and CDR2 YFSETQ come from the germline V gene. V trimming: 4 bases; J trimming: 0 bases; junction bases outside the gene matches: 7. The CDR3 is 17 amino acids. The CDR3 sequence: CASSDRDRGLTNYGYTF. The CDR3 DNA is TGCGCCAGCAGCGACCGGGACAGGGGGCTGACTAACTATGGCTACACCTTC.

By share, this clone ranks as medium-sized. The rearrangement uses TRBV28 and TRBJ1-1; D is unresolved. Trimming removed 5 bases at V and 0 bases at J, with 13 bases between. Germline CDR1 MDHEN, CDR2 SYDVKM. CDR3 size: 15 residues. The CDR3 protein is CASSRTAVMNTEAFF. The CDR3 coding sequence is TGTGCCAGCAGTCGCACGGCGGTCATGAACACTGAAGCTTTCTTT.

The chain couples TRBV7-9 to TRBJ2-7; D is unclear. Germline V CDR1 and CDR2: SEHNR, FQNEAQ (reference sequence). Trimming pared 7 bases from V and 3 bases from J, leaving 13 bases between. This CDR3 spans 13 amino acids. The DNA of the CDR3 is TGTGCCAGCAACTCTGAGTCGAACTACGAGCAGTACTTC. Encoded protein: CASNSESNYEQYF.

The chain uses TRBV10-3 and TRBJ1-2, with TRBD1 matching over 8 bases. With 2 bases clipped from V and 1 base from J, the junction kept 9 bases outside the gene matches. This CDR3 contains 17 residues. The V gene's germline CDR1 is ENHRY and CDR2 SYGVKD. DNA for the CDR3: TGTGCCATCAGTGAGATCAGGGGGCATCGGATTAACTATGGCTACACCTTC. This translates into CAISEIRGHRINYGYTF.

This sequence joins TRBV15 and TRBJ1-6, with D tentatively TRBD1 (6 bases). Germline V CDR1 and CDR2: LNHNV, YYDKDF (reference sequence). This CDR3 comprises 16 residues. V gave up 0 bases and J gave up 9 bases, with 15 bases separating them. The CDR3 is CATSRDFGGRGSPLHF. The CDR3 DNA reads as TGTGCCACCAGCAGAGATTTCGGGGGGCGCGGTTCACCCCTCCACTTT. The full variable domain, its missing parts supplied by reference TRBV15 and TRBJ1-6, is DAMVIQNPRYQVTQFGKPVTLSCSQTLNHNVMYWYQQKSSQAPKLLFHYYDKDFNNEADTPDNFQSRRPNTSFCFLDIRSPGLGDTAMYLCATSRDFGGRGSPLHFGNGTRLTVT.

In nucleotides, the CDR3 is TGTGCCAGCAGCTTGTACGGGGAACTATACAATGAGCAGTTCTTC. As protein: CASSLYGELYNEQFF. The chain recombines TRBV5-4 with TRBJ2-1, with TRBD2 as a possible D gene (5 bases). Germline V gene data show CDR1 as SGHNT and CDR2 as YYREEE (reference sequence). V lost 1 base to trimming and J lost 4 bases, with 12 bases between them. The CDR3 sequence is 15 residues long.